These 6 T cell receptor beta chains came from one sample sequenced in a study of blood T cell repertoires in COVID-19. Only in-frame clones appear in the TCRdb table, and some are missing; sequencing was by immunoSEQ multiplex PCR. The sample records 200,000 to 300,000 clones, 88% being singletons. The sample consisted of peripheral blood. The source is a woman aged 25 to 39 with COVID-19, enrolled during active disease.

The rearrangement uses TRBV5-6 and TRBJ1-3; D remains unclear. CDR1 and CDR2 from the germline V gene are SGHDT and YYEEEE. This CDR3 region has 13 residues. Trimming shortened V by 5 bases and J by 0 bases, and 6 bases separated the two germline ends. The CDR3 bases are TGTGCCAGCAGACTTGCCTCTGGAAACACCATATATTTT. Its translation: CASRLASGNTIYF.

Only one count was recorded for this clone. The genes are TRBV5-1 and TRBJ1-2; TRBD1 matches 7 bases. V shed 0 bases, J shed 7 bases, and the junction held 6 bases outside the gene matches. Germline CDR1 and CDR2: SGHRS and YFSETQ. The CDR3 consists of 14 residues. The CDR3 is CASSLGQGGSGYTF. CDR3 bases: TGCGCCAGCAGCTTGGGTCAGGGGGGATCTGGCTACACCTTC.

The V gene is TRBV5-6, the J gene TRBJ1-5; no firm D call. From germline, CDR1 is SGHDT and CDR2 YYEEEE. V lost 0 bases to trimming and J lost 6 bases, with 7 bases between them. The CDR3 loop spans 13 amino acids. CDR3 in amino acids: CASSLATAQPQHF. For the CDR3, the DNA is TGTGCCAGCAGCTTGGCCACAGCTCAGCCCCAGCATTTT.

The chain carries TRBV7-2 and TRBJ2-3; no definite D call. With 3 bases removed from V and 1 base from J, the gap between germline ends came to 8 bases. Looked up from germline, CDR1 is SGHTA and CDR2 is FQGNSA. The CDR3 contains 14 residues. The CDR3 spells CASSFYRGTDTQYF. DNA for the CDR3: TGTGCCAGCAGCTTCTATCGGGGCACAGATACGCAGTATTTT.

This clone was recorded once. The V gene is TRBV7-6, the J gene TRBJ2-1, with TRBD2 matching over 11 bases. CDR1 is SGHVS and CDR2 is FNYEAQ in the germline V gene. This CDR3 region has 15 residues. J lost 11 bases, V lost 2 bases, and 8 bases had no gene match. The CDR3 protein is CASSLSTSGGNQQFF. The CDR3 nucleotides are TGTGCCAGCAGCTTAAGTACTAGCGGGGGAAATCAGCAGTTCTTC.

J is TRBJ2-1 and V is TRBV3-1 (or the pseudogene TRBV3-2), with D perhaps TRBD1 (5 bases). Germline values: CDR1 LGHDT, CDR2 YNNKEL (reference sequence). Trimming stripped 8 bases from V and 1 base from J, with 12 bases between. The CDR3 runs to 14 residues. The CDR3 region is CASQDQGSYNEQFF. CDR3 DNA sequence: TGTGCCAGCCAAGACCAGGGTTCCTACAATGAGCAGTTCTTC.